This T cell receptor (beta chain) was identified during a study of identical twins. Trimming removed 5 bases from V and 0 bases from J; junction bases left unmatched: 12. This CDR3 region has 17 residues. CDR1 is SEHNR, CDR2 FQNEAQ, per germline (reference sequence). The authors used template switching to add a universal primer site and gave cDNA unique molecular identifiers. TCRdb fed the 5' RACE reads into MiXCR, producing one record per CDR3 protein. The sample lists fewer than 350,000 distinct CDR3 sequences, more than 6.5% occurring once. In the case of this clonotype: What it recognizes is unknown.

Findings and caveats of the study: Cross-sectional statistical analysis was relied on for the conclusions, without the same donors being followed. Zero-insertion results could be subject to partial confounding by invariant MAIT and iNKT cells.

These data were also filed under a second study, of yellow fever vaccine responses in identical twins. That work contributes: Twins' vaccine T cell response reportedly gave the appearance of partial convergence and partial personalization.

The rearrangement joins TRBV7-9 to TRBJ1-1; 7 bases agree with TRBD1. This TCR derives from a woman aged 18 to 35 in good health. The specimen was memory (CD45RO+) T cells sorted from blood. CDR3 loop: CASSIKPGQYMNTEAFF. Written as DNA, the CDR3 is TGTGCCAGCAGCATAAAACCGGGACAGTACATGAACACTGAAGCTTTCTTT.